The rows below give T cell receptor beta chains drawn from one sample of a study of T cells after posttransplantation cyclophosphamide. Sequencing used immunoSEQ multiplex PCR; TCRdb keeps in-frame clones, though not all of them. The sample has about 9,600 clones, approximately 88% seen once. The input for sequencing was PBMCs, taken after an allogeneic stem cell transplant with a calcineurin inhibitor and methotrexate. These receptors all come from a male patient between 25 and 39 years old who received an allogeneic stem cell transplant from an unrelated donor, was CMV-positive, and had no GVHD. Among the T cells, some may be from the graft donor. Each CDR3 is given with its conserved first and last residue. A D gene is named only where the DNA matches it firmly. The listing skips clone size in some rows; elsewhere it reads once, few, many or a size class.

V: TRBV11-3; D: .; size: .; J: TRBJ2-6; DNA: TGTGCCAGCAAACAACAGGGTAACGGGGCCAACGTCCTGACTTTC; CDR3: CASKQQGNGANVLTF
V: TRBV9; D: .; size: .; J: TRBJ2-1; DNA: TGTGCCAGCAGCGTAGCCCTAAGCATGAGGGGGACCCCCTACAATGAGCAGTTCTTC; CDR3: CASSVALSMRGTPYNEQFF
V: TRBV6-1; D: TRBD2; size: .; J: TRBJ2-1; DNA: TGTGCCAGCAGTGAGACTAGCGGGAGGAGGAATGAGCAGTTCTTC; CDR3: CASSETSGRRNEQFF
V: TRBV5-1; D: TRBD1; size: .; J: TRBJ1-5; DNA: TGCGCCAGCAGCTGGATTCCGGGGACAGGGGACCCATCGGCCCAGCATTTT; CDR3: CASSWIPGTGDPSAQHF
V: TRBV5-1; D: .; size: .; J: TRBJ2-3; DNA: TGCGCCAGCAGCTTGGGGGGGGGCACAGATACGCAGTATTTT; CDR3: CASSLGGGTDTQYF
V: TRBV7-9; D: .; size: .; J: TRBJ1-4; DNA: TGTGCCAGCCTTCGACAAGAGAATGAAAAACTGTTTTTT; CDR3: CASLRQENEKLFF
V: TRBV7-2; D: .; size: .; J: TRBJ2-4; DNA: TGTGCCAGCAGCTTATCGGGTGTGGAATTAGCCAAAAACATTCAGTACTTC; CDR3: CASSLSGVELAKNIQYF
V: TRBV7-9; D: TRBD2; size: few; J: TRBJ2-2; DNA: TGTGCCAGCAGCCGACTAGCGACGATTGCTTCCGGGGAGCTGTTTTTT; CDR3: CASSRLATIASGELFF
V: TRBV7-2; D: .; size: .; J: TRBJ2-2; DNA: TGTGCCAGCAGCTTAGAGGCGGGAATAAACACCGGGGAGCTGTTTTTT; CDR3: CASSLEAGINTGELFF
V: TRBV11-2; D: .; size: once; J: TRBJ1-6; DNA: TGTGCCAGCAGCTTATTAAATGCGGGAAATTCACCCCTCCACTTT; CDR3: CASSLLNAGNSPLHF
V: TRBV4-2; D: .; size: once; J: TRBJ2-4; DNA: TGTGCCAGCAGCCTGGGGACACTAGCCAAAAACATTCAGTACTTC; CDR3: CASSLGTLAKNIQYF
V: TRBV23-1; D: .; size: .; J: TRBJ1-5; DNA: TGCGCCAGCACCGAAGACGAGGATAGCAATCAGCCCCAGCATTTT; CDR3: CASTEDEDSNQPQHF
V: TRBV5-1; D: .; size: .; J: TRBJ2-5; DNA: TGCGCCAGCAGCTTGATGCGTTCATCGGAAGAGACCCAGTACTTC; CDR3: CASSLMRSSEETQYF
V: TRBV9; D: .; size: .; J: TRBJ2-5; DNA: TGTGCCAGCAGCCCCAGACAGGCCAGATTTCAAGAGACCCAGTACTTC; CDR3: CASSPRQARFQETQYF
V: TRBV7-3; D: TRBD2; size: .; J: TRBJ2-2; DNA: TGTGCCAGCAGCTTGACCAGCGGGAGCGGCGCCGGGGAGCTGTTTTTT; CDR3: CASSLTSGSGAGELFF
V: TRBV5-4; D: TRBD1; size: few; J: TRBJ1-1; DNA: TGTGCCAGCAGCCTTGGACAGGGGTCGAACACTGAAGCTTTCTTT; CDR3: CASSLGQGSNTEAFF
V: TRBV11-3; D: .; size: .; J: TRBJ2-7; DNA: TGTGCCAGCAGCGCTATACAGGCTACCAGGGAGCAGTACTTC; CDR3: CASSAIQATREQYF
V: TRBV5-6; D: TRBD1; size: .; J: TRBJ1-6; DNA: TGTGCCAGCAGCCCCCGGACAGGGTCCCCCTATAATTCACCCCTCCACTTT; CDR3: CASSPRTGSPYNSPLHF
V: TRBV10-3; D: .; size: .; J: TRBJ2-5; DNA: TGTGCCATCAGGGCGGTGGCAGGGCCACAAGAGACCCAGTACTTC; CDR3: CAIRAVAGPQETQYF
V: TRBV30; D: .; size: .; J: TRBJ1-5; DNA: TGTGCCTGGAGTGCAGGGTCTCAACAGCCCCAGCATTTT; CDR3: CAWSAGSQQPQHF
V: TRBV27; D: .; size: once; J: TRBJ2-3; DNA: TGTGCCAGCAGTTTATACAGGACAGATACGCAGTATTTT; CDR3: CASSLYRTDTQYF
V: TRBV7-9; D: .; size: few; J: TRBJ1-2; DNA: TGTGCCAGCAGCTTCAATTCACAGGGCGATGGCTACACCTTC; CDR3: CASSFNSQGDGYTF
V: TRBV4-3; D: .; size: .; J: TRBJ1-2; DNA: TGCGCCAGCAGCCAAGATGGGGGGTCTTTTTATGGCTACACCTTC; CDR3: CASSQDGGSFYGYTF
V: TRBV2; D: .; size: once; J: TRBJ2-1; DNA: TGTGCCAGCAGTAAGGAGACTAGCTCCTACAATGAGCAGTTCTTC; CDR3: CASSKETSSYNEQFF
V: TRBV9; D: TRBD1; size: .; J: TRBJ1-5; DNA: TGTGCCAGCAGCGAAACAGGGGATAATCAGCCCCAGCATTTT; CDR3: CASSETGDNQPQHF
V: TRBV27; D: TRBD1; size: .; J: TRBJ1-2; DNA: TGTGCCAGCAGTTTACTAGGCGGACAGGGGGCTTATGGCTACACCTTC; CDR3: CASSLLGGQGAYGYTF
V: TRBV6-5; D: TRBD1; size: .; J: TRBJ1-1; DNA: TGTGCCAGCAGTTACTCAAGGACAGGGGTTAACACTGAAGCTTTCTTT; CDR3: CASSYSRTGVNTEAFF
V: TRBV9; D: TRBD2; size: .; J: TRBJ2-3; DNA: TGTGCCAGCAGCGTAGAAACGGGAGGGCCGTGGACGCAGTATTTT; CDR3: CASSVETGGPWTQYF
V: TRBV7-7; D: .; size: .; J: TRBJ2-7; DNA: TGTGCCAGCAGTCAAGGGCAGGGCTCCTACGAGCAGTACTTC; CDR3: CASSQGQGSYEQYF
V: TRBV4-2; D: TRBD2; size: .; J: TRBJ2-1; DNA: TGTGCCAGCAGCACGCGACTAGCTTGGAATGAGCAGTTCTTC; CDR3: CASSTRLAWNEQFF
V: TRBV7-2; D: TRBD2; size: .; J: TRBJ2-3; DNA: TGTGCCAGCCAGGCGTCTAGCGGTTCAGATACGCAGTATTTT; CDR3: CASQASSGSDTQYF
V: TRBV6-1; D: TRBD1; size: .; J: TRBJ1-2; DNA: TGTGCCAGCAGTCCATGGACAGGGGATTCTTCCTTC; CDR3: CASSPWTGDSSF
V: TRBV19; D: .; size: .; J: TRBJ2-1; DNA: TGTGCCAGTAGTATTAGCGGCATTTCCAATGAGCAGTTCTTC; CDR3: CASSISGISNEQFF
V: TRBV27; D: .; size: .; J: TRBJ2-7; DNA: TGTGCCAGCAGATCAACAGGATACAGCTCCTACGAGCAGTACTTC; CDR3: CASRSTGYSSYEQYF
V: TRBV5-4; D: .; size: .; J: TRBJ1-2; DNA: TGTGCCAGCAGCCCCCCCGGACAAGCAGATTATGGCTACACCTTC; CDR3: CASSPPGQADYGYTF
V: TRBV7-9; D: .; size: .; J: TRBJ2-5; DNA: TGTGCCAGCAGCTTATCGGGAAGGGGGCAAGAGACCCAGTACTTC; CDR3: CASSLSGRGQETQYF
V: TRBV5-1; D: .; size: .; J: TRBJ1-1; DNA: TGCGCCAGCAGCCCGGGGCGGGGGAAGAACACTGAAGCTTTCTTT; CDR3: CASSPGRGKNTEAFF
V: TRBV12-5; D: TRBD1; size: .; J: TRBJ2-7; DNA: TGTGCTAGTGGTTTCCAAGCGGGACAGGGGGCGTACGAGCAGTACTTC; CDR3: CASGFQAGQGAYEQYF
V: TRBV18; D: TRBD2; size: .; J: TRBJ2-7; DNA: TGTGCCAGCTCACCCAGCGGGAGGCCCGCCTACGAGCAGTACTTC; CDR3: CASSPSGRPAYEQYF
V: TRBV6-1; D: TRBD1; size: few; J: TRBJ1-4; DNA: TGTGCCAGCAGCGCGGGGGGGACAGCCGATGAAAAACTGTTTTTT; CDR3: CASSAGGTADEKLFF
V: TRBV6-5; D: TRBD2; size: .; J: TRBJ2-5; DNA: TGTGCCAGCAGTCCTAAAGCGGGAGGCCGGGAGACCCAGTACTTC; CDR3: CASSPKAGGRETQYF
V: TRBV28; D: .; size: .; J: TRBJ1-3; DNA: TGTGCCAGCAGTTTTAGGGGGATGGCTTCTGGAAACACCATATATTTT; CDR3: CASSFRGMASGNTIYF
V: TRBV7-7; D: TRBD1; size: .; J: TRBJ2-3; DNA: TGTGCCAGCAGCTTGGGACAGGGGGTAGCAGATACGCAGTATTTT; CDR3: CASSLGQGVADTQYF